Listed here are 26 T cell receptor beta chains from one sample, sequenced in a study of blood T cell repertoires in COVID-19. The method was immunoSEQ multiplex PCR; TCRdb's version includes in-frame clones alone and lacks a portion of them. The data hold some 250,000 clones, with roughly 79% observed a single time. The sequencing input was PBMCs or T cells enriched from blood (not recorded which). These receptors were taken from a man aged 40-50 years who had recovered from COVID-19.

The gene calls are TRBV10-1 and TRBJ2-3; no definite D call. Deletions cut 2 bases from V and 11 bases from J, with 11 bases between. The CDR3 has 12 amino acids. Germline CDR1 is WNHNN and CDR2 is SYGVQD (reference sequence). The CDR3 loop is CASSEDSTGQYF. The CDR3 DNA sequence: TGCGCCAGCAGTGAGGACTCCACCGGGCAGTATTTT.

V gene TRBV9 combines with J gene TRBJ1-2, with no clear D. The V end was cut by 5 bases, the J end by 0 bases, with 14 bases between. This CDR3 is 15 amino acids long. Germline CDR1 reads SGDLS; CDR2 reads YYNGEE. The CDR3 loop reads CASRGRGQSNYGYTF. CDR3 nucleotide sequence: TGTGCCAGCAGAGGTCGGGGTCAGTCTAACTATGGCTACACCTTC. The full variable domain, in which reference TRBV9 and TRBJ1-2 provide the parts outside the CDR3, is DSGVTQTPKHLITATGQRVTLRCSPRSGDLSVYWYQQSLDQGLQFLIQYYNGEERAKGNILERFSAQQFPDLHSELNLSSLELGDSALYFCASRGRGQSNYGYTFGSGTRLTVV.

V usage is TRBV5-4 and J usage is TRBJ1-2; maybe TRBD1 (5 bases). With 0 bases removed from V and 8 bases from J, the gap between germline ends came to 14 bases. Germline CDR1 reads SGHNT; CDR2 reads YYREEE (reference sequence). The CDR3 is 14 amino acids. DNA for the CDR3: TGTGCCAGCAGCTTGGGAGGAGGGGCAGGCGGCTACACCTTC. Its translation: CASSLGGGAGGYTF. The full variable domain, with the rest looked up from reference TRBV5-4 and TRBJ1-2, is ETGVTQSPTHLIKTRGQQVTLRCSSQSGHNTVSWYQQALGQGPQFIFQYYREEENGRGNFPPRFSGLQFPNYSSELNVNALELDDSALYLCASSLGGGAGGYTFGSGTRLTVV.

This chain links TRBV7-9 with TRBJ2-5, with 9 bases aligning to TRBD1. The CDR3 has 16 amino acids. Germline V CDR1 and CDR2: SEHNR, FQNEAQ (reference sequence). The V segment lost 5 bases and the J segment 5 bases; nucleotides outside the gene matches: 12. CDR3 sequence: CASSPKNNRGLETQYF. As DNA, the CDR3 is TGTGCCAGCAGCCCAAAAAACAACAGGGGGCTCGAGACCCAGTACTTC. The variable domain in full, completed from reference TRBV7-9 and TRBJ2-5, reads DTGVSQNPRHKITKRGQNVTFRCDPISEHNRLYWYRQTLGQGPEFLTYFQNEAQLEKSRLLSDRFSAERPKGSFSTLEIQRTEQGDSAMYLCASSPKNNRGLETQYFGPGTRLLVL.

This clone was seen only once. In nucleotides, the CDR3 is TGTGCCTGGAGCCCAGGGGTTCAGCCCCAGCATTTT. This encodes CAWSPGVQPQHF. This rearrangement joins TRBV30 to TRBJ1-5; D perhaps matches TRBD1 (6 bases). Trimming took off 3 bases at V and 6 bases at J, with 9 bases between the two ends. The CDR3 consists of 12 residues. Germline CDR1 reads GTSNPN; CDR2 reads SVGIG (reference sequence).

The chain joins TRBV4-3 to TRBJ2-7; D perhaps matches TRBD2 (7 bases). The V and J ends lost 6 bases and 4 bases respectively, with 16 bases between them. The CDR3 has 14 amino acids. CDR1 and CDR2 from the germline V gene are LGHNA and YSLEER. In DNA, the CDR3 is TGCGCCAGCAGTCGCGGCGGGGGCGAGTACGAGCAGTACTTC. Its translation is CASSRGGGEYEQYF.

The rearrangement uses TRBV27 and TRBJ2-5; 10 bases map to TRBD1. CDR3 length: 15 amino acids. With V trimmed by 7 bases and J by 5 bases, 10 bases remained unmatched. Germline V gene lookup returns CDR1 MNHEY and CDR2 SMNVEV (reference sequence). The CDR3 reads CASNSGTGVMETQYF. CDR3 bases: TGTGCCAGCAACTCCGGGACAGGGGTTATGGAGACCCAGTACTTC.

This chain joins TRBV28 and TRBJ2-5; tentative D call: TRBD1 (6 bases). With 4 bases removed from V and 5 bases from J, the gap between germline ends came to 14 bases. CDR1 MDHEN and CDR2 SYDVKM come from the germline V gene. The CDR3 sequence is 14 residues long. CDR3 sequence (DNA): TGTGCCAGCAGTTCCCAGGACAGCTGGGAGACCCAGTACTTC. Residues: CASSSQDSWETQYF.

The rearrangement joins TRBV30 to TRBJ1-3, with D tentatively TRBD1 (5 bases). Germline lookup yields CDR1 GTSNPN and CDR2 SVGIG (reference sequence). V was clipped by 0 bases and J by 5 bases, with 11 bases between them. This CDR3 has 14 amino acids. The CDR3 loop is CAWSVRGSRNTIYF. The CDR3 DNA sequence: TGTGCCTGGAGTGTACGGGGGAGTAGAAACACCATATATTTT.

The chain carries TRBV5-1 and TRBJ1-5; D call uncertain. V dropped 2 bases and J dropped 7 bases, with 16 bases sitting between them. Germline values: CDR1 SGHRS, CDR2 YFSETQ. The CDR3 has 15 amino acids. CDR3 sequence (DNA): TGCGCCAGCAGCTTAAATGGGCAGGTCGGCCAGCCCCAGCATTTT. Encoded protein: CASSLNGQVGQPQHF.

The rearrangement uses TRBV5-4 and TRBJ2-1; 10 positions match TRBD2. Germline loops: CDR1 SGHNT, CDR2 YYREEE (reference sequence). V dropped 0 bases and J dropped 0; count of bases not matched to a gene: 0. The CDR3 covers 16 residues. CDR3 bases: TGTGCCAGCAGCTTGGGGACTAGCGGCTCCTACAATGAGCAGTTCTTC. It codes for CASSLGTSGSYNEQFF.

The chain carries TRBV13 and TRBJ2-2; maybe TRBD1 (6 bases). The CDR3 has 16 residues. V was cut by 5 bases and J by 0 bases, with 13 bases left in between. Germline CDR1 PRHDT, CDR2 FYEKMQ (reference sequence). The CDR3 region is CASSQLGQTNTGELFF. The CDR3 bases are TGTGCCAGCAGCCAATTGGGACAAACGAACACCGGGGAGCTGTTTTTT.

The genes are TRBV20-1 and TRBJ2-7; TRBD2 matches 8 bases. Trimming removed 6 bases from V and 5 bases from J; junction bases left unmatched: 3. Per the germline V gene, CDR1 is DFQATT and CDR2 is SNEGSKA (reference sequence). This CDR3 has 11 residues. CDR3 bases: TGCAGTGCCCCGCGGGGGGACGAGCAGTACTTC. It translates to CSAPRGDEQYF.

This clone was seen a handful of times. V and J are TRBV9 and TRBJ1-1; D not certain. V lost 0 bases and J 6 bases, leaving 15 bases between the germline ends. From germline, CDR1 is SGDLS and CDR2 YYNGEE. There are 15 residues in the CDR3. The DNA for the CDR3 is TGTGCCAGCAGCGTAGCTACGGCCTATGAGGCTGAAGCTTTCTTT. The encoded protein is CASSVATAYEAEAFF. The entire variable domain, with the rest obtained from reference TRBV9 and TRBJ1-1, is as follows: DSGVTQTPKHLITATGQRVTLRCSPRSGDLSVYWYQQSLDQGLQFLIQYYNGEERAKGNILERFSAQQFPDLHSELNLSSLELGDSALYFCASSVATAYEAEAFFGQGTRLTVV.

A remark on this clone: Other DNA sequences in the sample encode the same CDR3. The CDR3 protein is CASSLAGATGELFF. Written as DNA, the CDR3 is TGCGCCAGCAGCTTAGCGGGAGCCACCGGGGAGCTGTTTTTT. This chain uses TRBV5-1 with TRBJ2-2, with 8 bases identical to TRBD2. The ends lost 2 bases at V and 4 bases at J; junction bases unmatched: 1. CDR1 is SGHRS, CDR2 YFSETQ, per germline. The CDR3 extends over 14 amino acids.

This clone was recorded a few times. The chain combines TRBV7-9 with TRBJ1-4; D not certain. Germline-derived CDR1 and CDR2 are SEHNR and FQNEAQ (reference sequence). The CDR3 has 16 residues. Trimming stripped 2 bases from V and 0 bases from J, with 10 bases between. This chain's CDR3 is CASSLLPHPTNEKLFF. In DNA, the CDR3 is TGTGCCAGCAGCTTATTGCCACACCCAACTAATGAAAAACTGTTTTTT. Supplemented by reference TRBV7-9 and TRBJ1-4, the full variable domain reads DTGVSQNPRHKITKRGQNVTFRCDPISEHNRLYWYRQTLGQGPEFLTYFQNEAQLEKSRLLSDRFSAERPKGSFSTLEIQRTEQGDSAMYLCASSLLPHPTNEKLFFGSGTQLSVL.

J is TRBJ1-6 and V is TRBV18, with 8 positions matching TRBD1. Germline-derived CDR1 and CDR2 are KGHSH and LQKENI. The CDR3 loop spans 14 amino acids. V lost 3 bases and J lost 10; bases outside the gene matches: 5. CDR3 nucleotides: TGTGCCAGCTCACCGGACAGGGTGGTCTCACCCCTCCACTTT. As protein: CASSPDRVVSPLHF. Full variable domain (missing parts from reference TRBV18 and TRBJ1-6): NAGVMQNPRHLVRRRGQEARLRCSPMKGHSHVYWYRQLPEEGLKFMVYLQKENIIDESGMPKERFSAEFPKEGPSILRIQQVVRGDSAAYFCASSPDRVVSPLHFGNGTRLTVT.

V usage is TRBV7-9 and J usage is TRBJ2-5; 8 bases fit TRBD2. The germline V gene encodes CDR1 SEHNR and CDR2 FQNEAQ (reference sequence). The CDR3 is 19 amino acids. V was pared by 2 bases and J by 7 bases, with 21 bases of the junction left unmatched. The CDR3 nucleotides are TGTGCCAGCAGCTTAATCATCCGAGCGGGGGCGCCGAGACGATGGACCCAGTACTTC. Translating it yields CASSLIIRAGAPRRWTQYF.

The V gene is TRBV21-1, the J gene TRBJ2-5; TRBD1 is taken as the D call from the table, unchecked against the DNA. TRBV21-1 corresponds to a pseudogene. The CDR3 runs to 14 residues. In nucleotides, the CDR3 is TGTGCCAGCAGCAGACGACAGGGAAGTCCGACCCAGTACTTC. Protein sequence: CASSRRQGSPTQYF.

The chain employs TRBV7-9 and TRBJ2-1, with 11 bases identical to TRBD2. The CDR3 is 15 residues long. Germline V gives CDR1 SEHNR, CDR2 FQNEAQ (reference sequence). V dropped 2 bases and J dropped 7; count of bases not matched to a gene: 4. CDR3 nucleotides: TGTGCCAGCAGCTTACTACTAGCGGGAGTGAATGAGCAGTTCTTC. Its protein is CASSLLLAGVNEQFF.

This chain connects TRBV10-3 to TRBJ2-2, with TRBD1 as a possible D gene (6 bases). The germline CDR1 and CDR2 sequences are ENHRY and SYGVKD. With 4 bases removed from V and 3 bases from J, the gap between germline ends came to 9 bases. The CDR3 runs to 14 residues. Written as DNA, the CDR3 is TGTGCCATCAGTGGGCAGGGGCACACCGGGGAGCTGTTTTTT. Translation: CAISGQGHTGELFF.

This clone has only a few counts. The chain recombines TRBV2 with TRBJ2-1; TRBD2 is a possible D gene (5 bases). V lost 10 bases, J lost 9 bases, and 19 bases lay in between. This CDR3 region has 13 residues. The germline CDR1 and CDR2 sequences are SNHLY and FYNNEI. The CDR3 loop reads CANQDGVNGEQFF. The CDR3, as DNA: TGTGCCAACCAGGACGGGGTAAATGGTGAGCAGTTCTTC.

The chain carries TRBV6-2 or TRBV6-3 and TRBJ2-6; D is ambiguous. V lost 5 bases and J 0 bases, leaving 8 bases between the germline ends. The CDR3 covers 15 residues. Per germline, CDR1 MNHEY and CDR2 SVGEGT. CDR3 bases: TGTGCCAGCAGTCCGCGAAGCTCTGGGGCCAACGTCCTGACTTTC. Translating it yields CASSPRSSGANVLTF.

J is TRBJ1-2 and V is TRBV20-1; unclear D gene. The CDR3 totals 11 residues. The V end lost 3 bases, the J end lost 3 bases, and 5 bases lay between the germline ends. The V gene's germline CDR1 is DFQATT and CDR2 SNEGSKA (reference sequence). The CDR3 loop reads CSASRDYGYTF. Written as DNA, the CDR3 is TGCAGTGCTAGCCGGGACTATGGCTACACCTTC.

This clone appeared a few times. CDR3 residues: CASSPGQGNYGYTF. CDR3 nucleotide sequence: TGTGCCAGCTCCCCGGGACAGGGTAACTATGGCTACACCTTC. The chain is built from TRBV18 and TRBJ1-2; TRBD1 aligns across 9 bases. V was pared by 6 bases and J by 1 base, with 3 bases of the junction left unmatched. Per germline, CDR1 KGHSH and CDR2 LQKENI. The CDR3 sequence is 14 residues long.

The rearrangement joins TRBV5-1 to TRBJ1-1; D unresolved. Deletions cut 7 bases from V and 5 bases from J, with 21 bases between. Germline CDR1 is SGHRS and CDR2 is YFSETQ. The CDR3 is made up of 15 amino acids. DNA of the CDR3: TGCGCCAGCTATCTTGGAGGGTGGGGAATAACTGAAGCTTTCTTT. Protein: CASYLGGWGITEAFF.